Following are 9 T cell receptor beta chains from one sample sequenced in a study of early stage breast cancer tumors. TCRdb's copy holds only in-frame clones and misses some; the assay was immunoSEQ multiplex PCR. The sample carries around 50,000 clones, approximately 83% recorded once. Input material: blood. The receptors were sampled from a person aged 45-60 years with breast cancer.

The V and J genes are TRBV7-2 and TRBJ1-5; the match to TRBD1 covers 10 bases. The germline CDR1 and CDR2 sequences are SGHTA and FQGNSA. The CDR3 length is 17 residues. Unmatched junction bases numbered 12, after V lost 5 bases and J lost 5 bases. The CDR3 DNA follows: TGTGCCAGCAGCCCCGGGACAGGGGCCTTAGGAGATCAGCCCCAGCATTTT. This codes for CASSPGTGALGDQPQHF.

The rearrangement joins TRBV9 to TRBJ1-2, with 8 bases lining up with TRBD1. CDR3 length equals 16 residues. Germline loops: CDR1 SGDLS, CDR2 YYNGEE. With 3 bases clipped from V and 7 bases from J, the junction kept 14 bases outside the gene matches. This CDR3 reads CASSGERTGPLGGYTF. CDR3 sequence (DNA): TGTGCCAGCAGCGGTGAGCGGACAGGGCCCTTAGGTGGCTACACCTTC.

This sequence joins TRBV7-9 and TRBJ1-5; tentatively, D is TRBD1 (6 bases). This CDR3 is 16 amino acids long. CDR1 is SEHNR and CDR2 is FQNEAQ in the germline V gene (reference sequence). The V gene lost 5 bases and the J gene lost 2 bases, with 16 bases spanning the gap. The CDR3 loop is CASSSRGGEGNQPQHF. The CDR3 nucleotides read TGTGCCAGCAGCAGTAGGGGGGGCGAAGGCAATCAGCCCCAGCATTTT. The full variable domain, its missing parts supplied by reference TRBV7-9 and TRBJ1-5, is DTGVSQNPRHKITKRGQNVTFRCDPISEHNRLYWYRQTLGQGPEFLTYFQNEAQLEKSRLLSDRFSAERPKGSFSTLEIQRTEQGDSAMYLCASSSRGGEGNQPQHFGDGTRLSIL.

The V gene is TRBV19, the J gene TRBJ1-2; D may be TRBD1 (6 bases). CDR3 length: 15 residues. Per the germline V gene, CDR1 is LNHDA and CDR2 is SQIVND (reference sequence). Between the trimmed V and J ends, which lost 5 bases and 2 bases, there was a span of 15 bases. The CDR3 DNA reads TGTGCCAGTAGTTCTGGCGCAGGGGACAACTATGGCTACACCTTC. This sequence encodes CASSSGAGDNYGYTF.

This chain joins TRBV7-3 and TRBJ2-1; 11 bases agree with TRBD2. Germline assignment: CDR1 SGHTA and CDR2 FQGTGA. This CDR3 has 15 residues. The junction had 2 bases not matched to a gene; V was cut back by 0 bases and J by 7 bases. Here the CDR3 reads CASSLTSGRANEQFF. For the CDR3, the DNA is TGTGCCAGCAGCTTAACTAGCGGGAGGGCGAATGAGCAGTTCTTC.

The rearrangement joins TRBV19 to TRBJ1-2; D gene unclear. The CDR3 length is 15 residues. Per the germline V gene, CDR1 is LNHDA and CDR2 is SQIVND (reference sequence). The ends were cut back, 6 bases at V and 7 bases at J, with 21 bases in the middle. The CDR3 coding sequence is TGTGCCAGTAGGGACCCTGGAGGATCTAGCGGTGGCTACACCTTC. The encoded protein is CASRDPGGSSGGYTF.

CDR3 DNA: TGCAGCGTCATCTCACAGGAGGGCAATCAGCCCCAGCATTTT. Its protein product is CSVISQEGNQPQHF. The genes are TRBV29-1 and TRBJ1-5; weak D call: TRBD1 (5 bases). V was pared by 6 bases and J by 2 bases, with 14 bases between. Germline CDR1 reads SQVTM; CDR2 reads ANQGSEA. CDR3 length: 14 amino acids.

This clone was counted a single time. The chain is built from TRBV9 and TRBJ1-2, with a possible D match to TRBD1 (6 bases). The CDR3 sequence is 17 residues long. Germline CDR1 is SGDLS and CDR2 is YYNGEE. Trimming cost V 3 bases and J 4 bases, with 22 bases left between them. The CDR3 DNA reads TGTGCCAGCAGCGCCCCGGACAGCCTTCCGGGGAGCTATGGCTACACCTTC. It translates to CASSAPDSLPGSYGYTF.

J is TRBJ1-2 and V is TRBV2; tentative D call: TRBD1 (6 bases). Between the trimmed V and J ends, which lost 5 bases and 5 bases, there was a span of 12 bases. The germline V gene encodes CDR1 SNHLY and CDR2 FYNNEI. This CDR3 is built from 13 residues. This chain's CDR3 is CASSSGDRYGYTF. The CDR3 coding sequence is TGTGCCAGCAGTTCAGGGGACCGATATGGCTACACCTTC.